Below are 12 T cell receptor beta chains sequenced from a single sample in a study of blood T cell repertoires in COVID-19. Sequencing used immunoSEQ multiplex PCR; TCRdb keeps in-frame clones, though not all of them. The data hold about 260,000 clones, with approximately 91% observed a single time. Material for sequencing was peripheral blood. Receptors were obtained from a human donor in a cohort sampled during active COVID-19.

This clone was found once. V gene TRBV28 combines with J gene TRBJ2-7; D perhaps matches TRBD1 (6 bases). The germline gives CDR1 MDHEN, CDR2 SYDVKM. Between the trimmed V and J ends, which lost 6 bases and 5 bases, there was a span of 14 bases. The CDR3 is 13 amino acids. The DNA of the CDR3 is TGTGCCAGCAGGAACAGGGTGGACAACGAGCAGTACTTC. Protein sequence: CASRNRVDNEQYF.

This clone was found a few times. The chain links TRBV10-3 to TRBJ1-1, with D perhaps TRBD1 (6 bases). Trimming stripped 3 bases from V and 3 bases from J, with 11 bases between. This CDR3 has 14 amino acids. Germline V lookup: CDR1 ENHRY, CDR2 SYGVKD. The CDR3 DNA sequence: TGTGCCATCAGTGACCAGGGGTCGGACACTGAAGCTTTCTTT. Translation: CAISDQGSDTEAFF.

The chain carries TRBV6-5 and TRBJ1-2, with D perhaps matching TRBD1 (5 bases). The CDR3 runs to 15 residues. Germline CDR1 reads MNHEY; CDR2 reads SVGAGI. The germline V and J ends were trimmed by 8 bases and 3 bases, with 19 bases remaining between them. The DNA of the CDR3 is TGTGCCAGCCTAGACACGGGGGGTAAGGACTATGGCTACACCTTC. The encoded protein is CASLDTGGKDYGYTF.

The genes are TRBV21-1 and TRBJ1-4. TRBV21-1 is noted as a pseudogene. There are 18 residues in the CDR3. The CDR3 reads CASSKGARGGPTSEKLFF. The CDR3 DNA reads as TGTGCCAGCAGCAAAGGAGCCCGGGGGGGCCCGACATCCGAAAAACTGTTTTTT.

The chain has TRBV4-1 and TRBJ2-1, with D uncertain. V was clipped by 0 bases and J by 6 bases, with 9 bases between them. The CDR3 loop spans 14 amino acids. Germline CDR1 reads MGHRA; CDR2 reads YSYEKL. CDR3 loop: CASSQEVWANEQFF. The CDR3 bases are TGCGCCAGCAGCCAAGAAGTGTGGGCCAATGAGCAGTTCTTC.

The chain carries TRBV2 and TRBJ2-1; 10 nucleotides match TRBD2. Germline CDR1 reads SNHLY; CDR2 reads FYNNEI. The CDR3 is 16 residues long. The ends lost 4 bases at V and 5 bases at J; junction bases unmatched: 8. CDR3: CASSGSGRKPNNEQFF. The CDR3 DNA sequence: TGTGCCAGCAGTGGTAGCGGGAGGAAGCCCAACAATGAGCAGTTCTTC.

The chain carries TRBV9 and TRBJ2-5; TRBD1 agrees at 8 bases. CDR3 size: 16 residues. The ends lost 0 bases at V and 2 bases at J; junction bases unmatched: 6. CDR1 and CDR2 (germline): SGDLS, YYNGEE. The CDR3 region has the DNA TGTGCCAGCAGCGTAGGGGCAGGGGGCCGGCAAGAGACCCAGTACTTC. This sequence encodes CASSVGAGGRQETQYF.

This chain links TRBV2 with TRBJ2-7; 8 nucleotides agree with TRBD2. The CDR3 length is 15 residues. Germline-derived CDR1 and CDR2 are SNHLY and FYNNEI. The ends lost 3 bases at V and 2 bases at J; junction bases unmatched: 6. Written as DNA, the CDR3 is TGTGCCAGCAGTGACGGACTAGCTGGGGCCTACGAGCAGTACTTC. Translated: CASSDGLAGAYEQYF. Combining the CDR3 with reference TRBV2 and TRBJ2-7 gives the whole variable domain EPEVTQTPSHQVTQMGQEVILRCVPISNHLYFYWYRQILGQKVEFLVSFYNNEISEKSEIFDDQFSVERPDGSNFTLKIRSTKLEDSAMYFCASSDGLAGAYEQYFGPGTRLTVT.

The chain couples TRBV6-2 or TRBV6-3 to TRBJ2-7, with D possibly matching TRBD2 (5 bases). Trimming removed 0 bases at V and 2 bases at J, with 14 bases between. This CDR3 region has 16 residues. Germline V gene sequence: CDR1 MNHEY, CDR2 SVGEGT. CDR3 coding DNA: TGTGCCAGCAGTTACTCCGGGGTTCTGGTACCCTACGAGCAGTACTTC. This encodes CASSYSGVLVPYEQYF.

The chain recombines TRBV9 with TRBJ1-1; D not resolved. CDR1 and CDR2 (germline): SGDLS, YYNGEE. With 10 bases removed from V and 8 bases from J, the gap between germline ends came to 18 bases. CDR3 length: 12 amino acids. The CDR3 coding sequence is TGTGCCTCTGCCGGGAGGTCGTTGGAAGCTTTCTTT. This sequence encodes CASAGRSLEAFF.

V and J are TRBV7-2 and TRBJ2-7; 15 bases match TRBD2. Germline loops: CDR1 SGHTA, CDR2 FQGNSA. This CDR3 region has 18 residues. The V gene end was trimmed by 5 bases and the J gene end by 6 bases; junction bases not matched to a gene: 14. As DNA, the CDR3 is TGTGCCAGCAGCCCCGCGGGACTAGCGGGGGGCCAGTCTCGCGAGCAGTACTTC. It is translated as CASSPAGLAGGQSREQYF.

The rearrangement uses TRBV4-3 and TRBJ1-1, with D uncertain. Germline values: CDR1 LGHNA, CDR2 YSLEER. The CDR3 runs to 13 residues. Between the trimmed V and J ends, which lost 1 base and 5 bases, there was a span of 8 bases. The CDR3 nucleotides read TGCGCCAGCAGCCAAGGCGCGGGAACTGAAGCTTTCTTT. Its translation: CASSQGAGTEAFF.